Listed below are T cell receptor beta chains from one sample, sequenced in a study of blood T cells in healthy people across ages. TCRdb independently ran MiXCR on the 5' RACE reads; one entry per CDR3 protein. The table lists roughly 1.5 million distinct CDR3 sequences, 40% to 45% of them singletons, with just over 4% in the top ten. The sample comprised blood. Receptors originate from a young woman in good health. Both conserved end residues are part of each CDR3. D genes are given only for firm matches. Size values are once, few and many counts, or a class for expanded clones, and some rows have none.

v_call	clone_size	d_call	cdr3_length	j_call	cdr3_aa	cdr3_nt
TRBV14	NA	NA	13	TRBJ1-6	CASSQGEVLPLHF	TGTGCCAGCAGCCAAGGAGAGGTGTTACCCCTCCACTTT
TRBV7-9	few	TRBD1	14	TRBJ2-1	CASSPRDRWHEQFF	TGTGCCAGCAGCCCCCGGGACAGGTGGCATGAGCAGTTCTTC
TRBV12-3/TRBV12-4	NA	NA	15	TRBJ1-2	CASSITPRQGNGYTF	TGTGCCAGCAGCATAACACCAAGGCAGGGCAATGGCTACACCTTC
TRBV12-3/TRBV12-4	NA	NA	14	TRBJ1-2	CASSFGVGTYGYTF	TGTGCCAGCAGTTTTGGGGTTGGGACCTATGGCTACACCTTC
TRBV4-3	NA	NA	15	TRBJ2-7	CASSQVVGGPYEQYF	TGCGCCAGCAGCCAAGTAGTCGGGGGGCCCTACGAGCAGTACTTC
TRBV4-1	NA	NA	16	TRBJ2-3	CASSQDGNSEADTQYF	TGCGCCAGCAGCCAAGATGGCAATAGCGAGGCAGATACGCAGTATTTT
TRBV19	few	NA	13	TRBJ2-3	CASSLRAEDTQYF	TGTGCCAGTAGTCTCCGGGCAGAAGATACGCAGTATTTT
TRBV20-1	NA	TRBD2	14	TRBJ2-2	CSATKRGNTGELFF	TGCAGTGCTACAAAGCGGGGGAACACCGGGGAGCTGTTTTTT
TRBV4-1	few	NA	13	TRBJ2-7	CASSQTWNYEQYF	TGCGCCAGCAGCCAGACTTGGAACTACGAGCAGTACTTC
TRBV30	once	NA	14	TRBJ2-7	CAWSVGATDNEQYF	TGTGCCTGGAGTGTAGGTGCCACCGACAATGAGCAGTACTTC
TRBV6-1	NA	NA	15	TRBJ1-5	CASSDPGTNNQPQHF	TGTGCCAGCAGTGACCCCGGGACAAACAATCAGCCCCAGCATTTT
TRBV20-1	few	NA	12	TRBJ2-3	CSARTDTDTQYF	TGCAGTGCGCGGACGGACACAGATACGCAGTATTTT
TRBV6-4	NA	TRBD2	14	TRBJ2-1	CASSDTSGVNEQFF	TGTGCCAGCAGTGATACTAGCGGGGTCAATGAGCAGTTCTTC
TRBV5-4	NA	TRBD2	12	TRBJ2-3	CASSLAGRGTYF	TGTGCCAGCAGCTTGGCAGGGAGGGGTACGTATTTT
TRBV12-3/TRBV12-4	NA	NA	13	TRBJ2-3	CASTRDFTDTQYF	TGTGCCAGCACACGGGACTTCACAGATACGCAGTATTTT
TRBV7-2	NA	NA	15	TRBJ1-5	CASSLVADSNQPQHF	TGTGCCAGCAGCTTAGTTGCGGATAGCAATCAGCCCCAGCATTTT
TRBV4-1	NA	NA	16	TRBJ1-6	CASSQEGGRDGSPLHF	TGCGCCAGCAGCCAAGAAGGTGGCAGGGACGGTTCACCCCTCCACTTT
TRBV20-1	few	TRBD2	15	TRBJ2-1	CSAASGTSSHNEQFF	TGCAGTGCCGCTTCCGGGACTAGCTCCCACAATGAGCAGTTCTTC
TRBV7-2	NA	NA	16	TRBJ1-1	CASSLVGLPTNTEAFF	TGTGCCAGCAGCTTAGTGGGGCTCCCCACGAACACTGAAGCTTTCTTT
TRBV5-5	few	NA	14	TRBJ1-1	CASSPQDRNTEAFF	TGTGCCAGCAGCCCTCAAGACAGGAACACTGAAGCTTTCTTT
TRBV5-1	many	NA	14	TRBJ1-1	CASSFPGQDTEAFF	TGCGCCAGCAGCTTTCCGGGACAAGACACTGAAGCTTTCTTT
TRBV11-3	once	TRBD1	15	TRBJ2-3	CASSGRDRGSDTQYF	TGTGCCAGCAGCGGCCGGGACAGGGGTTCAGATACGCAGTATTTT
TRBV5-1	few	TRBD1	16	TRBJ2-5	CASSSGPGTGQETQYF	TGCGCCAGCAGCTCGGGGCCAGGGACAGGTCAAGAGACCCAGTACTTC
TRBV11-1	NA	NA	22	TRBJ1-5	CASSWRPGHHTRLWREHQLQHF	TGTGCCAGCAGCTGGAGACCCGGACACCATACTAGGCTTTGGCGCGAACATCAGCTCCAGCATTTT
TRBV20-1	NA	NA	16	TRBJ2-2	CSATIAGLAVTGELFF	TGCAGTGCTACCATCGCGGGGCTAGCTGTTACCGGGGAGCTGTTTTTT
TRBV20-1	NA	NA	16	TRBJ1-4	CSAQGRGTQSNEKLFF	TGCAGTGCTCAAGGCCGGGGTACCCAGTCTAATGAAAAACTGTTTTTT
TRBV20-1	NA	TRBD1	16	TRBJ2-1	CSAQKNRDRAYNEQFF	TGCAGTGCTCAAAAGAACCGGGACAGGGCTTACAATGAGCAGTTCTTC
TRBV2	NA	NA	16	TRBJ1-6	CASSEAQGTYNSPLHF	TGTGCCAGCAGTGAGGCCCAGGGGACCTATAATTCACCCCTCCACTTT
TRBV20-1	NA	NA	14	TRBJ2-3	CSARDEASKGTQYF	TGCAGTGCTAGAGATGAAGCGAGCAAGGGTACGCAGTATTTT
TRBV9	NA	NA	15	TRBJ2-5	CASSVAGTSDNEQYF	TGTGCCAGCAGCGTAGCCGGGACATCCGACAATGAGCAGTACTTC
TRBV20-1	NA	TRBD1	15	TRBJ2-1	CSARDQRQGDNEQFF	TGCAGTGCTAGAGATCAGCGGCAGGGGGACAATGAGCAGTTCTTC
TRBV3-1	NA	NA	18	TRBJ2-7	CASSQLYSYVNFSYEQYF	TGTGCCAGCAGCCAACTCTACTCGTACGTCAACTTTTCCTACGAGCAGTACTTC
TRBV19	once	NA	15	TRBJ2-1	CASSIGTVSYNEQFF	TGTGCCAGTAGTATAGGGACAGTGTCCTACAATGAGCAGTTCTTC
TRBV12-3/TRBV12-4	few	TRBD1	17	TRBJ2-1	CASSLGSGRTGGHEQFF	TGTGCCAGCAGTTTAGGATCAGGAAGGACAGGGGGCCATGAGCAGTTCTTC
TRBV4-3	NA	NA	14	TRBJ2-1	CASSHPGGGYEQFF	TGCGCCAGCAGCCACCCCGGAGGGGGCTATGAGCAGTTCTTC
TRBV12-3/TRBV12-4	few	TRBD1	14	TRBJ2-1	CASRNTGVYNEQFF	TGTGCCAGCAGAAATACAGGGGTCTACAATGAGCAGTTCTTC
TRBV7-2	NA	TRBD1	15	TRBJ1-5	CASSLQGVRNQPQHF	TGTGCCAGCAGCTTACAGGGGGTGAGAAATCAGCCCCAGCATTTT
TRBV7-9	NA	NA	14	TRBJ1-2	CASSRGGAYYGYTF	TGTGCCAGCAGCCGAGGGGGAGCCTACTATGGCTACACCTTC
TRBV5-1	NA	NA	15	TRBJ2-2	CASSFGSADTGELFF	TGCGCCAGCAGCTTCGGTTCGGCCGACACCGGGGAGCTGTTTTTT
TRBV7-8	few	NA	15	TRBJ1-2	CASSSMDRGVGGYTF	TGTGCCAGCAGCTCAATGGACAGAGGGGTTGGTGGCTACACCTTC
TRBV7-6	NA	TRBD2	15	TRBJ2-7	CASSLSTSGMGEQYF	TGTGCCAGCAGCTTATCGACTAGCGGGATGGGTGAGCAGTACTTC
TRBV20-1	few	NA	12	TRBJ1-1	CSARSMNTEAFF	TGCAGTGCTAGGTCTATGAACACTGAAGCTTTCTTT
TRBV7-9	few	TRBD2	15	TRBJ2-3	CASSTGLDHTDTQYF	TGTGCCAGCAGCACCGGACTAGACCACACAGATACGCAGTATTTT
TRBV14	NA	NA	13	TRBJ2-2	CASSQQGLRELFF	TGTGCCAGCAGCCAACAGGGTCTAAGGGAGCTGTTTTTT
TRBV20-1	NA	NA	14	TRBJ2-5	CSARTARGTKTQYF	TGCAGTGCTAGGACAGCTAGAGGGACAAAGACCCAGTACTTC
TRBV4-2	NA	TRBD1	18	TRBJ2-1	CASSQPIPDRVGLNEQFF	TGTGCCAGCAGCCAACCCATCCCGGACAGGGTGGGATTAAATGAGCAGTTCTTC
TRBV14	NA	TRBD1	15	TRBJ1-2	CASSQVSGTGIGYTF	TGTGCCAGCAGCCAAGTATCCGGGACAGGGATTGGCTACACCTTC
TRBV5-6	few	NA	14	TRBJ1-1	CASSPVGGLTEAFF	TGTGCCAGCAGCCCGGTAGGAGGGCTCACTGAAGCTTTCTTT
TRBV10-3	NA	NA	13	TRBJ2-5	CAISESGQQTQYF	TGTGCCATCAGTGAGTCCGGACAACAGACCCAGTACTTC
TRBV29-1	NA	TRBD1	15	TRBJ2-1	CSVYSGQVYQETQFF	TGCAGCGTTTATTCGGGACAGGTGTACCAAGAGACCCAGTTCTTC
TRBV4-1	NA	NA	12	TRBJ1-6	CASTAGGSPLHF	TGCGCCAGCACCGCCGGTGGTTCACCCCTCCACTTT
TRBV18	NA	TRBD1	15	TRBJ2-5	CASSPRTGGQETQYF	TGTGCCAGCTCACCGAGGACAGGGGGCCAGGAGACCCAGTACTTC
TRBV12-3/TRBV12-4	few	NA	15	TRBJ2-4	CASSNRVSDKNIQYF	TGTGCCAGCAGTAACAGGGTTTCAGACAAAAACATTCAGTACTTC
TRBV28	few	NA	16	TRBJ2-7	CASSSPLAAASYEQYF	TGTGCCAGCAGTTCCCCCTTAGCGGCCGCATCCTACGAGCAGTACTTC
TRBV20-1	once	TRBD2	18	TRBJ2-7	CSAAGTSGRPGSYNEQYF	TGCAGTGCCGCCGGGACTAGCGGGAGGCCCGGCTCCTACAATGAGCAGTACTTC